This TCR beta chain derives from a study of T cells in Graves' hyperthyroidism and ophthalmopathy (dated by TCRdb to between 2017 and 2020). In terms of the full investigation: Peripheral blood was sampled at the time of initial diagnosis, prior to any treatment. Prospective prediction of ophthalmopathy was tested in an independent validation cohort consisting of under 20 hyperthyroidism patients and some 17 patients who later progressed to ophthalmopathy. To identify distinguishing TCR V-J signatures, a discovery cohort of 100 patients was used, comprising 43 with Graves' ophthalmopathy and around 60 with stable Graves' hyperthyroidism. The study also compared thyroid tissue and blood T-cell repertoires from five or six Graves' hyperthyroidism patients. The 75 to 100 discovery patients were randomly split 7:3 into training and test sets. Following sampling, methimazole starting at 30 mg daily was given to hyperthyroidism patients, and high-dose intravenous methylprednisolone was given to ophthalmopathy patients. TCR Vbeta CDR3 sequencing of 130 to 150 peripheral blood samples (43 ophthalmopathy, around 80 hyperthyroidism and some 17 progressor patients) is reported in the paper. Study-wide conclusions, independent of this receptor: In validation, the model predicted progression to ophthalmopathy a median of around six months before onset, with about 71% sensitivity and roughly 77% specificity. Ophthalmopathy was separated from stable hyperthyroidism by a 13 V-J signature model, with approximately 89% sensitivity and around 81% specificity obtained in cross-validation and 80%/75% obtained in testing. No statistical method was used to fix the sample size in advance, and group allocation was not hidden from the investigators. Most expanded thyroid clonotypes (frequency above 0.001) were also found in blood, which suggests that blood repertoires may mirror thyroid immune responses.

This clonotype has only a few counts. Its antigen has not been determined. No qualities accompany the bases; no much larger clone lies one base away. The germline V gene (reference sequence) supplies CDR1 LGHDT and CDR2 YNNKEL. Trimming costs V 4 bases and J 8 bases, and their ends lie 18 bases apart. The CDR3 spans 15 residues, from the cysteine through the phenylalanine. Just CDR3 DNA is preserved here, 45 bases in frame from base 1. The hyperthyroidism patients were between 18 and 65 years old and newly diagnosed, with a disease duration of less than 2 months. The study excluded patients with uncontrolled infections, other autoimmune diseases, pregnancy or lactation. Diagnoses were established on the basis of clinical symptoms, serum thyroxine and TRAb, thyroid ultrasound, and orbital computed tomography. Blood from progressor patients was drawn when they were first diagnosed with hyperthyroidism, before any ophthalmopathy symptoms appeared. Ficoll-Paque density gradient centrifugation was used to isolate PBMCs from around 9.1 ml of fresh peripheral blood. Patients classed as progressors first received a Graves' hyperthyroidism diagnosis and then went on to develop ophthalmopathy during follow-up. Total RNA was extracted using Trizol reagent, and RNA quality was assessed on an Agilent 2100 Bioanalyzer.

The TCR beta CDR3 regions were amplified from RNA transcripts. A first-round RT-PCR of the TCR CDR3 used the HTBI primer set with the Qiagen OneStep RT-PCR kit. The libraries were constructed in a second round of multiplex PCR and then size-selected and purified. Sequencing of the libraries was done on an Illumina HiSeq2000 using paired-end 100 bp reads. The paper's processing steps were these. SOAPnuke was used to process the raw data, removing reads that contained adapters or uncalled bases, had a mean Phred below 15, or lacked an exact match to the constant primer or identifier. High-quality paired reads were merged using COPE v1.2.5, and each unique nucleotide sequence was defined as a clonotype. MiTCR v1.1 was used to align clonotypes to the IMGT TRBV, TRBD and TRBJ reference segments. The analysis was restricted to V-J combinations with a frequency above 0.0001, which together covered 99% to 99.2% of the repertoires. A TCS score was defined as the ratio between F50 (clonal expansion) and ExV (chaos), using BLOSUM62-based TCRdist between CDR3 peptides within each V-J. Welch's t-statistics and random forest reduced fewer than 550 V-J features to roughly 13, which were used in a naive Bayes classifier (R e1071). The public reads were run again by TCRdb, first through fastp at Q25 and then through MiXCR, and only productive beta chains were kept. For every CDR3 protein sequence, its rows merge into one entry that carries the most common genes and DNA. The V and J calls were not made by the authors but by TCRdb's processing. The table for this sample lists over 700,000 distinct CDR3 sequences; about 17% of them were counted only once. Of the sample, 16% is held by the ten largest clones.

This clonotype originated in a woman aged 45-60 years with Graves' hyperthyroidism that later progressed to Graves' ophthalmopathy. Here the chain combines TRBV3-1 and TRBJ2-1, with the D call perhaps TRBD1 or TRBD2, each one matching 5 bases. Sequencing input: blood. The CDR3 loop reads CASSPRGRERYEQFF. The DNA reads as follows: TGTGCCAGCAGCCCCCGGGGCAGGGAGAGGTATGAGCAGTTCTTC.